The clone carrying this T cell receptor beta chain was seen only a few times. Germline V CDR1 and CDR2: SGHDN, FVKESK. J was trimmed by 10 bases and V by 2 bases; bases with no gene match: 8. This CDR3 comprises 14 residues. The sample is drawn from a study of T-cell reconstitution after alpha-beta-depleted transplantation in children. The TCRbeta library was prepared with unique molecular identifiers. MiXCR, applied by TCRdb to the PCR reads, yields one record per CDR3 protein. The sample lists around 700,000 distinct CDR3 sequences, about 12% seen once, with 0.79% in the top ten. The source was PBMCs, collected before TCRalphabeta/CD19-depleted stem cell transplant. The sequence derives from a girl aged 2-9 years with congenital amegakaryocytic thrombocytopenia, due to receive a stem cell transplant. The V gene is TRBV14, the J gene TRBJ1-5; 7 bases align to TRBD1. The CDR3 nucleotides are TGTGCCAGCAGCCAACAGGGGGAAAAGTTTCCCCAGCATTTT. It specifies CASSQQGEKFPQHF.